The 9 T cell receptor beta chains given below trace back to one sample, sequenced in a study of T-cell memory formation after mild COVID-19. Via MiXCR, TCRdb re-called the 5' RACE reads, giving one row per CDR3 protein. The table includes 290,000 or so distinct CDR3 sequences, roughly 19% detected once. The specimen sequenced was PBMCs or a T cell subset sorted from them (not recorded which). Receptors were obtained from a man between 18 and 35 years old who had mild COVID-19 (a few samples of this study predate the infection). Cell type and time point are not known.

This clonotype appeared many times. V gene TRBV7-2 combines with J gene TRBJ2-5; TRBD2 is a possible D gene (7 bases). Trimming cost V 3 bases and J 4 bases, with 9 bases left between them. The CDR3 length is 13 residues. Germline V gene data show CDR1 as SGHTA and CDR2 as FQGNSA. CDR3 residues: CASSFGGAETQYF. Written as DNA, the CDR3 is TGTGCCAGCAGCTTTGGGGGGGCAGAGACCCAGTACTTC.

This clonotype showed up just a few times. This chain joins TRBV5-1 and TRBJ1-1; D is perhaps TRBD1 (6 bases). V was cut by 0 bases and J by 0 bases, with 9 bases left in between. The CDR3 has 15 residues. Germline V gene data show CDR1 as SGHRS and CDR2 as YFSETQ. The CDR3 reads CASSLGAGVNTEAFF. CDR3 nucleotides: TGCGCCAGCAGCTTGGGGGCAGGGGTGAACACTGAAGCTTTCTTT.

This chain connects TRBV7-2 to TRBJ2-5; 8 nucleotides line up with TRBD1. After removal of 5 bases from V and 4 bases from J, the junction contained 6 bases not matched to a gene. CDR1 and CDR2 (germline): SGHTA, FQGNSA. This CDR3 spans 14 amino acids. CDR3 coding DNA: TGTGCCAGCAGCGACAGGGGATCGCGAGAGACCCAGTACTTC. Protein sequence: CASSDRGSRETQYF.

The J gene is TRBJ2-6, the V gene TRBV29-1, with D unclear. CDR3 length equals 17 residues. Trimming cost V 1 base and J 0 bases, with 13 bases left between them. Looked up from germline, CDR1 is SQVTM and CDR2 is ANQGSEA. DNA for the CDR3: TGCAGCGTTGAAGGTCAGGAACCATTCTCTGGGGCCAACGTCCTGACTTTC. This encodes CSVEGQEPFSGANVLTF.

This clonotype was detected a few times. The CDR3 region is CASSFRVYWENTIYF. DNA of the CDR3: TGTGCCAGCAGTTTTCGGGTTTACTGGGAAAACACCATATATTTT. This rearrangement joins TRBV12-3 or TRBV12-4 to TRBJ1-3; no firm D call. Trimming cost V 3 bases and J 6 bases, with 15 bases left between them. The CDR3 loop spans 15 amino acids.

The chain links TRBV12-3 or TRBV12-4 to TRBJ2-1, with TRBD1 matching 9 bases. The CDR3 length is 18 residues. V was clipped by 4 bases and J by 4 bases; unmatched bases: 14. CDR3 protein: CASSYLQGAIGAYNEQFF. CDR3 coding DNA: TGTGCCAGCAGTTATTTACAGGGGGCTATAGGTGCGTACAATGAGCAGTTCTTC.

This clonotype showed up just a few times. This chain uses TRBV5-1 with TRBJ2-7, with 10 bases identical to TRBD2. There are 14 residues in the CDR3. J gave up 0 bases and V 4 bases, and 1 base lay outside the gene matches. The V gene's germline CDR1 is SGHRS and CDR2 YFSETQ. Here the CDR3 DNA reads TGCGCCAGCAGCCTAGCGGGGGACTCCTACGAGCAGTACTTC. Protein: CASSLAGDSYEQYF.

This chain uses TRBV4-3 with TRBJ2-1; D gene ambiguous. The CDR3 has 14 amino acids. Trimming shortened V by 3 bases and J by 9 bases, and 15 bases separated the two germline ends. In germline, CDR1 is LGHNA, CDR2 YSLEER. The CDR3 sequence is CASSQHPLSSEQFF. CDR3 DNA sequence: TGCGCCAGCAGCCAGCACCCACTCAGCAGTGAGCAGTTCTTC.

The DNA of the CDR3 is TGTGCCAGCAGGTCCAGGTTCGATAGCAATCAGCCCCAGCATTTT. Residues: CASRSRFDSNQPQHF. The genes are TRBV6-1 and TRBJ1-5, with D unclear. The CDR3 is 15 residues long. Between the trimmed V and J ends, which lost 6 bases and 0 bases, there was a span of 12 bases. Per the germline V gene, CDR1 is MNHNS and CDR2 is SASEGT.